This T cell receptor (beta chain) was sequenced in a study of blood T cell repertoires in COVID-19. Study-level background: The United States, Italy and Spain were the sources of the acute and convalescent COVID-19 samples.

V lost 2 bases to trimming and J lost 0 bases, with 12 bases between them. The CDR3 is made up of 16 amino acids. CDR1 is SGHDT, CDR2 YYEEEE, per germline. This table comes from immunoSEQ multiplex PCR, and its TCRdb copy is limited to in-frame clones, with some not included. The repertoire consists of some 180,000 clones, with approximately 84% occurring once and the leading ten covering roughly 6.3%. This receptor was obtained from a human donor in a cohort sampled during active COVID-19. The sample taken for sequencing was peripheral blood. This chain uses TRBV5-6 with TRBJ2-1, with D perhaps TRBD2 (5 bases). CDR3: CASSFVGDSSYNEQFF. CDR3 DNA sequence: TGTGCCAGCAGCTTTGTCGGGGATAGCTCCTACAATGAGCAGTTCTTC.